The clone carrying this TCR beta chain was detected ten times or more. The data stem from a study of T-cell reconstitution after alpha-beta-depleted transplantation in children. It was with unique molecular identifiers that the TCRbeta library was prepared. TCRdb re-called the PCR reads through MiXCR, storing one row per CDR3 protein. The sample records almost 500,000 distinct CDR3 sequences, roughly a tenth being singletons. The TCR originated in a child under 10 years old with inherited bone marrow failure, due to receive a stem cell transplant. This material consisted of PBMCs, taken before TCRalphabeta/CD19-depleted stem cell transplant.

The CDR3 here is CSVVNGSYNEQFF. Written as DNA, the CDR3 is TGCAGCGTTGTGAACGGCTCCTACAATGAGCAGTTCTTC. The V gene is TRBV29-1, the J gene TRBJ2-1; D is unresolved. This CDR3 spans 13 amino acids. Germline V gives CDR1 SQVTM, CDR2 ANQGSEA. V was cut by 4 bases and J by 0 bases, with 7 bases left in between.